The rows below give T cell receptor beta chains drawn from one sample of a study of OX40 agonist ivuxolimab in advanced cancers. Assay used: immunoSEQ multiplex PCR; TCRdb lists only in-frame clones, some missing. The sample holds roughly 70,000 clones, around 84% seen once. Sample: CD4+ or CD8+ T cells sorted from blood, taken in a trial of the OX40 agonist ivuxolimab. The receptors derive from an adult with an advanced solid tumor such as melanoma, head and neck, liver or kidney cancer. Both conserved end residues are part of each CDR3. A D gene is named only where the DNA matches it firmly. Not every row has a clone size; where given, it reads once, few, many or a size class.

d_call	v_call	clone_size	j_call	cdr3_nt	cdr3_aa
TRBD1	TRBV11-3	.	TRBJ1-3	TGTGCCAGCAGCAAGGACAGGGGCGGAAACACCATATATTTT	CASSKDRGGNTIYF
.	TRBV4-3	.	TRBJ1-2	TGCGCCAGCAGCCAAGATGTCCGGTCGGGTGGCTACACCTTC	CASSQDVRSGGYTF
TRBD2	TRBV5-1	.	TRBJ2-1	TGCGCCAGCAGCTTGTTAGCGGGAGGTGACGGCAATGAGCAGTTCTTC	CASSLLAGGDGNEQFF
.	TRBV28	.	TRBJ1-1	TGTGCCAGCAGTTATCAGGGGATATCTCCTGAAGCTTTCTTT	CASSYQGISPEAFF
TRBD1	TRBV2	few	TRBJ1-6	TGTGCCAGCATGGGGGCAGGGGGCCCGAATTCACCCCTCCACTTT	CASMGAGGPNSPLHF
.	TRBV7-9	.	TRBJ2-7	TGTGCCAGCAGCTTACAAGGTGGCCAACACTACGAGCAGTACTTC	CASSLQGGQHYEQYF
.	TRBV19	.	TRBJ2-3	TGTGCCAGTTCTCCCCCGGGGGCAGTCACAGATACGCAGTATTTT	CASSPPGAVTDTQYF
TRBD2	TRBV7-9	.	TRBJ2-7	TGTGCCAGCAGCCCTGGACTAGCGCCCTACGAGCAGTACTTC	CASSPGLAPYEQYF
.	TRBV28	.	TRBJ2-3	TGTGCCAGCCTCGGGGGACCCCGTGGGGATACGCAGTATTTT	CASLGGPRGDTQYF
.	TRBV27	.	TRBJ1-5	TGTGCCAGCAGCCCCCCCGCCTATAGCAATCAGCCCCAGCATTTT	CASSPPAYSNQPQHF